This T cell receptor beta chain was documented in a study of blood T cell repertoires in COVID-19. The CDR3 sequence is 14 residues long. V lost 6 bases and J 3 bases, leaving 12 bases between the germline ends. Germline V gene data show CDR1 as MNHNS and CDR2 as SASEGT. Using immunoSEQ multiplex PCR, the repertoire was profiled, and TCRdb retains in-frame clones only, with some absent. The table has tens of thousands of clones, around 85% seen once. The V call is TRBV6-1, the J call TRBJ1-5; a possible D gene is TRBD1 (6 bases). The TCR comes from a woman at least 80 years old with active or convalescent COVID-19. The specimen sequenced was peripheral blood. The CDR3 DNA follows: TGTGCCAGCAGAGAACAGGGTGTCAATCAGCCCCAGCATTTT. Encoded protein: CASREQGVNQPQHF.